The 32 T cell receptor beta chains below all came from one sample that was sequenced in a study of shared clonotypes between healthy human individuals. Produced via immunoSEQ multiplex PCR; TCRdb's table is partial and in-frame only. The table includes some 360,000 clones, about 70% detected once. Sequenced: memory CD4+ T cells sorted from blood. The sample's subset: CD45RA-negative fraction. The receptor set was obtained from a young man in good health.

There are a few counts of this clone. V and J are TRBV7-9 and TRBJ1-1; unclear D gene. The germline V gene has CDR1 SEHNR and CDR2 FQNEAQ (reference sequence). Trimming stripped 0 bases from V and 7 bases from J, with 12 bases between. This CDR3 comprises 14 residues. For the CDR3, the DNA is TGTGCCAGCAGCTTAGCGTCTACAGACTTTGAAGCTTTCTTT. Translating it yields CASSLASTDFEAFF.

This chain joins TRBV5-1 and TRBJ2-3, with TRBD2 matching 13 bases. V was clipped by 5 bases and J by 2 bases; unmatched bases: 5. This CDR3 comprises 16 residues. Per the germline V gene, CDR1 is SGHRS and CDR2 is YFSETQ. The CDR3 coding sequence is TGCGCCAGCAGAGGGGGACTAGCGGGAAACACAGATACGCAGTATTTT. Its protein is CASRGGLAGNTDTQYF.

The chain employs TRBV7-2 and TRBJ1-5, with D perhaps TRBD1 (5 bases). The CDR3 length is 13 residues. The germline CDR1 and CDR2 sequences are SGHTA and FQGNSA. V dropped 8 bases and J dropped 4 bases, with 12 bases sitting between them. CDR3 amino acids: CASAPRGNQPQHF. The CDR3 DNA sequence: TGTGCCAGCGCCCCCCGGGGGAATCAGCCCCAGCATTTT.

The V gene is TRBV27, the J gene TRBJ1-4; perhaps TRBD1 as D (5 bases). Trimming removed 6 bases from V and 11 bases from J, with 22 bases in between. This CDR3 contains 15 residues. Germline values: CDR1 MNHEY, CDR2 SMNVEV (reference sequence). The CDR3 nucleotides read TGTGCCAGCAGGCCTGACCCGGGACCCAAGCGGAAACTGTTTTTT. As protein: CASRPDPGPKRKLFF. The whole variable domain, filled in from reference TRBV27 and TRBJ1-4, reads EAQVTQNPRYLITVTGKKLTVTCSQNMNHEYMSWYRQDPGLGLRQIYYSMNVEVTDKGDVPEGYKVSRKEKRNFPLILESPSPNQTSLYFCASRPDPGPKRKLFFGSGTQLSVL.

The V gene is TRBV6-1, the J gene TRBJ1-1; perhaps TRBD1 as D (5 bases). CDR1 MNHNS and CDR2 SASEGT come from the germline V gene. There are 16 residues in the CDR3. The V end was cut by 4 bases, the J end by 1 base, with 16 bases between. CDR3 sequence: CASSVIVGTQNTEAFF. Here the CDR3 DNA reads TGTGCCAGCAGTGTCATTGTCGGGACGCAGAACACTGAAGCTTTCTTT.

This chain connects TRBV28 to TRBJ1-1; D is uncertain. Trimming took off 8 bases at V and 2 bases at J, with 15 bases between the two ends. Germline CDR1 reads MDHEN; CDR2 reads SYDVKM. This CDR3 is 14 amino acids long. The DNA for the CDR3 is TGTGCCAGCGAAACTGGAAGGGATAACACTGAAGCTTTCTTT. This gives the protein CASETGRDNTEAFF.

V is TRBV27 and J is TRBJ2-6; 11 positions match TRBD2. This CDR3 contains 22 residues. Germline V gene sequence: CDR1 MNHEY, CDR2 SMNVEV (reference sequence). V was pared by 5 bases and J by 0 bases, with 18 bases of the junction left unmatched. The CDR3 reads CASSDQTSGTTENPSGANVLTF. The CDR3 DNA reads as TGTGCCAGCAGTGATCAGACTAGCGGGACCACGGAAAACCCCTCTGGGGCCAACGTCCTGACTTTC.

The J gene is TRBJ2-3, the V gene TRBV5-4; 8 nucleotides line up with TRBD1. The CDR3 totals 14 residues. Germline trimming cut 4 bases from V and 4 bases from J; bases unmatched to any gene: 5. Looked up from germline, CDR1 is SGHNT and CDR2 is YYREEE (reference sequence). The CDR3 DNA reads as TGTGCCAGCAGCAAAGGACAGGGCGCAGATACGCAGTATTTT. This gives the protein CASSKGQGADTQYF.

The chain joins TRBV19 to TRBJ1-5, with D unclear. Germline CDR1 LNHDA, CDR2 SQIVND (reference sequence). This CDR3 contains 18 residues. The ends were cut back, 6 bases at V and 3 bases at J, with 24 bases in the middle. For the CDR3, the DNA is TGTGCCAGTAGCGCCCCCACGGGATCCCGTGAGGACAATCAGCCCCAGCATTTT. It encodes CASSAPTGSREDNQPQHF.

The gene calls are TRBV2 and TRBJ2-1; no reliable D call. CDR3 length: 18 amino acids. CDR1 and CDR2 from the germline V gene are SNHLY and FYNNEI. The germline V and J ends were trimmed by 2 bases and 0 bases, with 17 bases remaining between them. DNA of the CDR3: TGTGCCAGCAGTGAACTTGTCCCTGGTCAAACCTCCTACAATGAGCAGTTCTTC. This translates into CASSELVPGQTSYNEQFF.

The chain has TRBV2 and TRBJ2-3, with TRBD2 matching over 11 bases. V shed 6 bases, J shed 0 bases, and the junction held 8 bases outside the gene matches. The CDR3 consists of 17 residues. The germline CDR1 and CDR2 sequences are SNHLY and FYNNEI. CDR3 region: CASSLGTSGLSTDTQYF. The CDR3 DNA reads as TGTGCCAGCAGCCTGGGGACTAGCGGACTTAGCACAGATACGCAGTATTTT. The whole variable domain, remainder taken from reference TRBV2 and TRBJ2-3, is EPEVTQTPSHQVTQMGQEVILRCVPISNHLYFYWYRQILGQKVEFLVSFYNNEISEKSEIFDDQFSVERPDGSNFTLKIRSTKLEDSAMYFCASSLGTSGLSTDTQYFGPGTRLTVL.

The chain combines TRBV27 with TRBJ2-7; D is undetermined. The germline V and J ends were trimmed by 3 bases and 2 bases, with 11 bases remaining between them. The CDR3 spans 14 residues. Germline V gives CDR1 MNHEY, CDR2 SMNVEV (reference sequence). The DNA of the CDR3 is TGTGCCAGCAGTTTCCCCGCAATCCCCTACGAGCAGTACTTC. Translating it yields CASSFPAIPYEQYF.

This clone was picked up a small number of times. The CDR3 loop reads CASSESSVVGGYTF. The DNA of the CDR3 is TGTGCCAGCAGTGAATCCAGCGTGGTAGGTGGCTACACCTTC. The chain carries TRBV25-1 and TRBJ1-2; D not certain. Germline CDR1 reads MGHDK; CDR2 reads SYGVNS. The CDR3 is 14 amino acids. V lost 1 base, J lost 7 bases, and 13 bases lay in between.

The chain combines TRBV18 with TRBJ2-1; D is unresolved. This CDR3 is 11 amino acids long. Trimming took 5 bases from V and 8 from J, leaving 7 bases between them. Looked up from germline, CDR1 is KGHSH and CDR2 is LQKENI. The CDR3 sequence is CASSNLDEQFF. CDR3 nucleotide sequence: TGTGCCAGCTCAAATCTGGATGAGCAGTTCTTC. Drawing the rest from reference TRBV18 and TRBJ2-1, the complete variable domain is NAGVMQNPRHLVRRRGQEARLRCSPMKGHSHVYWYRQLPEEGLKFMVYLQKENIIDESGMPKERFSAEFPKEGPSILRIQQVVRGDSAAYFCASSNLDEQFFGPGTRLTVL.

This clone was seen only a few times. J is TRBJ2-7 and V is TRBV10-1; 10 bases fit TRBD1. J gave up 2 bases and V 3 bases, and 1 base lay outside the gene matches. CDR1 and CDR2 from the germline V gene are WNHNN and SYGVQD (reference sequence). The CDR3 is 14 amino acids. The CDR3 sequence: CASSEGTGAYEQYF. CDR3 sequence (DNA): TGCGCCAGCAGTGAAGGGACAGGGGCCTACGAGCAGTACTTC.

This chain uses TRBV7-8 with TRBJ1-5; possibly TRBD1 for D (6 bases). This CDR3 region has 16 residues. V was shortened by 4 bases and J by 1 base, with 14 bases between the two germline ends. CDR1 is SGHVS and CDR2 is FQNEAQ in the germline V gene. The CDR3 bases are TGTGCCAGCAGCTCACTGGACAGATACAGCAATCAGCCCCAGCATTTT. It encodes CASSSLDRYSNQPQHF.

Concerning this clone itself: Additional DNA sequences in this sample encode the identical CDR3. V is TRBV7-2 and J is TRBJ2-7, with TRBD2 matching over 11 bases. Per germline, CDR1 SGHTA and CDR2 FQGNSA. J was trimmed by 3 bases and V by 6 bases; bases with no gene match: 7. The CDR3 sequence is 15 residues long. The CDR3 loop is CASRLRLAGYYEQYF. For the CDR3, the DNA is TGTGCCAGCAGACTTCGACTAGCGGGATACTACGAGCAGTACTTC.

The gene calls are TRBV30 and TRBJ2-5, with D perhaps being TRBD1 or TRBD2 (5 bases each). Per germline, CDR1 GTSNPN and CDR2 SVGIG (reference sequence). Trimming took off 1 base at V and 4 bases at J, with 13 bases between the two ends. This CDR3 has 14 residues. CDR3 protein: CAWSAGGRVETQYF. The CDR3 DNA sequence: TGTGCCTGGAGTGCTGGGGGTCGGGTAGAGACCCAGTACTTC.

In DNA, the CDR3 is TGTGCCAGCAGCGGACGGTCGTTAGGCACAGATACGCAGTATTTT. It translates to CASSGRSLGTDTQYF. This chain uses TRBV9 with TRBJ2-3, with D uncertain. This CDR3 has 15 residues. The V gene lost 3 bases and the J gene lost 1 base, with 12 bases spanning the gap. Per the germline V gene, CDR1 is SGDLS and CDR2 is YYNGEE.

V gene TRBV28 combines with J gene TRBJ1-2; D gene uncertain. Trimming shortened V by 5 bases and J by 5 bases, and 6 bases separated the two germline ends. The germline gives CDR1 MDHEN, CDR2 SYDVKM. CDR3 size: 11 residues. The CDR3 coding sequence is TGTGCCAGCAGTCGTGGGTATGGCTACACCTTC. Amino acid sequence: CASSRGYGYTF.

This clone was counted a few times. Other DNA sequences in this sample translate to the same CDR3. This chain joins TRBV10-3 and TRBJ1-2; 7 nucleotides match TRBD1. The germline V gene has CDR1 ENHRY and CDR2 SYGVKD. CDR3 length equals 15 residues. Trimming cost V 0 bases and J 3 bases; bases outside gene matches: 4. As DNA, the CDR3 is TGTGCCATCAGTGAGTCGAGAACAGGGGACTATGGCTACACCTTC. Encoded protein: CAISESRTGDYGYTF.

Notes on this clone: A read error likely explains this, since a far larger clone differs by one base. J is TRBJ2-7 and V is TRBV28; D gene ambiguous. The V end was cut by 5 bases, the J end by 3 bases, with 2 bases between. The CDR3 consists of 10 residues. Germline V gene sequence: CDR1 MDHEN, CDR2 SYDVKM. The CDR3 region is CASSNYEQYF. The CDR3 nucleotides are TGTGCCAGCAGTAACTACGAGCAGTACTTC.

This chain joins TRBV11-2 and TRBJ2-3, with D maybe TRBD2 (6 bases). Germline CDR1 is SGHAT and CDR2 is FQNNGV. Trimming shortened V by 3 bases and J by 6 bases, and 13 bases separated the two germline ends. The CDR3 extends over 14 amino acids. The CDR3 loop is CASSLTGETDTQYF. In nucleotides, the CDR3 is TGTGCCAGCAGCTTGACGGGAGAGACTGATACGCAGTATTTT.

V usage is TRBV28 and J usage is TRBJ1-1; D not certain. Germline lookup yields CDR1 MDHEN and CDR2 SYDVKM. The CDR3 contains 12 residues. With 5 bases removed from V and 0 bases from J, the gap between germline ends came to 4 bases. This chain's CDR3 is CASSRMNTEAFF. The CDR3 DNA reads TGTGCCAGCAGTAGGATGAACACTGAAGCTTTCTTT.

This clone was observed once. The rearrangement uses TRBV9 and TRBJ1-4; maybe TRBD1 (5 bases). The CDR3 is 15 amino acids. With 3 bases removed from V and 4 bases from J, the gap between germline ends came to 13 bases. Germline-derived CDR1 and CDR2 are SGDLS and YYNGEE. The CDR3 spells CASSAITGFNEKLFF. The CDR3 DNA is TGTGCCAGCAGCGCCATTACAGGATTTAATGAAAAACTGTTTTTT.

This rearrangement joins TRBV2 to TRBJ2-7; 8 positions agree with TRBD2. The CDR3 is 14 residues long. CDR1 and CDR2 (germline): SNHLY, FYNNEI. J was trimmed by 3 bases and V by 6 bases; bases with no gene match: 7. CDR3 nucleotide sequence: TGTGCCAGCAGGGGGCTAGCGGGCATCTACGAGCAGTACTTC. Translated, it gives CASRGLAGIYEQYF.

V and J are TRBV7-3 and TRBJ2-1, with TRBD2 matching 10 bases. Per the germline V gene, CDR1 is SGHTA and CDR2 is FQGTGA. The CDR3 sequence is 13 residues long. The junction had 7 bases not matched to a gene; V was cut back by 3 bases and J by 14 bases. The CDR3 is CASSFQPGTSEFF. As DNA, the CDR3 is TGTGCCAGCAGCTTCCAACCTGGGACTAGCGAGTTCTTC.

The CDR3 here is CASSLDIANTGELFF. CDR3 in DNA: TGTGCCAGCAGCTTAGATATAGCGAACACCGGGGAGCTGTTTTTT. The chain links TRBV11-3 to TRBJ2-2; D gene unclear. CDR3 size: 15 residues. CDR1 is SGHNT and CDR2 is YENEEA in the germline V gene. V lost 0 bases and J lost 0, with 5 bases in between.

CDR3 protein: CASSNRGQYEKLFF. In DNA form, the CDR3 reads TGTGCCAGCAGCAACCGGGGTCAGTATGAAAAACTGTTTTTT. The V and J genes are TRBV7-9 and TRBJ1-4; no reliable D call. The germline V gene encodes CDR1 SEHNR and CDR2 FQNEAQ (reference sequence). The V end was cut by 5 bases, the J end by 6 bases, with 13 bases between. The CDR3 loop spans 14 amino acids.

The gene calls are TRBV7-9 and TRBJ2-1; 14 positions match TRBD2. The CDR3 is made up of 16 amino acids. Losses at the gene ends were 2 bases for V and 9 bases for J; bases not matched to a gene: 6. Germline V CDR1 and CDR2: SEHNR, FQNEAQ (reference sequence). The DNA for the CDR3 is TGTGCCAGCAGCTTATCGGGACTAGCGGGAGTGGGTGAGCAGTTCTTC. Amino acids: CASSLSGLAGVGEQFF. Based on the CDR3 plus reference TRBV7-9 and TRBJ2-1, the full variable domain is DTGVSQNPRHKITKRGQNVTFRCDPISEHNRLYWYRQTLGQGPEFLTYFQNEAQLEKSRLLSDRFSAERPKGSFSTLEIQRTEQGDSAMYLCASSLSGLAGVGEQFFGPGTRLTVL.

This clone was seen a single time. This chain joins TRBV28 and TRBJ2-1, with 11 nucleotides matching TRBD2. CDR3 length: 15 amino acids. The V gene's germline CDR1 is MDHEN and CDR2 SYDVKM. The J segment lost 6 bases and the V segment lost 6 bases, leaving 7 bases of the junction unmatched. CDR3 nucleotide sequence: TGTGCCAGCAGCCTGACTAGCGGGACAGCCAATGAGCAGTTCTTC. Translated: CASSLTSGTANEQFF.

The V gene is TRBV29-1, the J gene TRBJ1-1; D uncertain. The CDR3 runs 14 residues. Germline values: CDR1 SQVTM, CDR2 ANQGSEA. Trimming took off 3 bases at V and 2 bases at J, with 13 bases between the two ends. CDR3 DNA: TGCAGCGTTGACAGCCACCTGGGAAACACTGAAGCTTTCTTT. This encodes CSVDSHLGNTEAFF.